This passage covers 8 T cell receptor beta chains from one sample sequenced in a study of control samples from healthy donors and cancer patients. Sequencing was performed with immunoSEQ multiplex PCR; in TCRdb, only in-frame clones are kept and a portion is missing. In the table there are roughly 160,000 clones, nearly 96% of which are singletons. The specimen was blood. These receptors were collected from a woman in her twenties or thirties in good health.

The V call is TRBV14, the J call TRBJ2-3, with 8 bases that match TRBD2. The CDR3 totals 15 residues. V was pared by 4 bases and J by 0 bases, with 3 bases of the junction left unmatched. Germline assignment: CDR1 SGHDN and CDR2 FVKESK. The CDR3: CASSLAGPSTDTQYF. CDR3 bases: TGTGCCAGCAGCCTAGCGGGGCCTAGCACAGATACGCAGTATTTT.

This rearrangement joins TRBV5-1 to TRBJ1-1; D may be TRBD1 (6 bases). Germline V CDR1 and CDR2: SGHRS, YFSETQ. CDR3 length: 15 amino acids. The V and J ends lost 4 bases and 3 bases respectively, with 16 bases between them. The CDR3 coding sequence is TGCGCCAGCAGCCCGACGGGGGCCTCATACACTGAAGCTTTCTTT. Translated: CASSPTGASYTEAFF.

Here the CDR3 DNA reads TGTGCCAGCAGCTTAGCGCGACAGTTCGAGCAGTACTTC. Its translation: CASSLARQFEQYF. This chain connects TRBV7-9 to TRBJ2-7; D might be TRBD1 (5 bases). V dropped 0 bases and J dropped 6 bases, with 9 bases sitting between them. In germline, CDR1 is SEHNR, CDR2 FQNEAQ (reference sequence). The CDR3 extends over 13 amino acids.

The chain has TRBV10-3 and TRBJ2-7; 10 nucleotides agree with TRBD1. The CDR3 contains 12 residues. The V segment lost 6 bases and the J segment 9 bases; nucleotides outside the gene matches: 5. Germline values: CDR1 ENHRY, CDR2 SYGVKD. The DNA for the CDR3 is TGTGCCATCAGAGACAGGGGGCTTTTGCAGTACTTC. It codes for CAIRDRGLLQYF.

A single count supports this clone. The rearrangement links TRBV9 to TRBJ1-4, with 8 bases aligning to TRBD1. Germline V gene data show CDR1 as SGDLS and CDR2 as YYNGEE. V gave up 3 bases and J gave up 5 bases; unmatched junction bases: 12. CDR3 length: 17 residues. CDR3 loop: CASSAVAGGEGNEKLFF. CDR3 DNA sequence: TGTGCCAGCAGCGCCGTGGCAGGGGGCGAAGGAAATGAAAAACTGTTTTTT.

The rearrangement joins TRBV11-3 to TRBJ2-1; 10 bases agree with TRBD2. This CDR3 spans 15 amino acids. Germline V lookup: CDR1 SGHNT, CDR2 YENEEA. The J segment lost 10 bases and the V segment lost 5 bases, leaving 11 bases of the junction unmatched. CDR3 residues: CASSPRTSGASEQFF. CDR3 coding DNA: TGTGCCAGCAGCCCACGGACTAGCGGCGCGTCCGAGCAGTTCTTC.

The chain is built from TRBV3-1 (or the pseudogene TRBV3-2) and TRBJ2-1; 8 bases agree with TRBD2. The CDR3 spans 14 residues. Per the germline V gene, CDR1 is LGHDT and CDR2 is YNNKEL (reference sequence). CDR3: CAGGSGAPYNEQFF. The CDR3 nucleotides read TGTGCGGGAGGTAGCGGGGCCCCTTACAATGAGCAGTTCTTC.

The J gene is TRBJ2-3, the V gene TRBV19, with TRBD2 identical over 8 bases. The CDR3 loop spans 12 amino acids. After removal of 7 bases from V and 12 bases from J, the junction contained 9 bases not matched to a gene. Germline CDR1 and CDR2: LNHDA and SQIVND (reference sequence). This CDR3 is CASKASGPSQYF. In DNA form, the CDR3 reads TGTGCCAGTAAAGCTAGCGGGCCCTCCCAGTATTTT.